The 15 T cell receptor beta chains below all came from one sample that was sequenced in a study of T cell responses to AZD1222 COVID-19 vaccine. Sequenced by immunoSEQ multiplex PCR; TCRdb stores in-frame clones only, minus some. The sample includes roughly 150,000 clones, around 90% of them seen just once. Sequenced here: peripheral blood, sampled on day 0 of AZD1222 vaccination. All receptors derive from an adult in good health.

The chain combines TRBV6-5 with TRBJ1-2; D might be TRBD1 (5 bases). V lost 2 bases, J lost 5 bases, and 15 bases lay in between. The CDR3 is made up of 15 amino acids. Germline V gene data show CDR1 as MNHEY and CDR2 as SVGAGI. CDR3 sequence: CASSYRGRTIYGYTF. As DNA, the CDR3 is TGTGCCAGCAGTTACCGGGGACGGACGATTTATGGCTACACCTTC.

This chain joins TRBV30 and TRBJ1-2; D possibly corresponds to TRBD1 (5 bases). V shed 0 bases and J shed 4 bases, with 15 bases lying between them. CDR1 GTSNPN and CDR2 SVGIG come from the germline V gene (reference sequence). There are 15 residues in the CDR3. The CDR3 nucleotides read TGTGCCTGGAGTGTTCAAGGGACTGCTCCCTATGGCTACACCTTC. Amino acids: CAWSVQGTAPYGYTF.

The V and J genes are TRBV3-1 (or the pseudogene TRBV3-2) and TRBJ2-1; TRBD2 agrees at 9 bases. J lost 0 bases, V lost 0 bases, and 3 bases had no gene match. The CDR3 extends over 17 amino acids. Germline CDR1 reads LGHDT; CDR2 reads YNNKEL (reference sequence). CDR3 coding DNA: TGTGCCAGCAGCCAAGATTCTAGCGGGGCCTCCTACAATGAGCAGTTCTTC. Translated, it gives CASSQDSSGASYNEQFF.

The table lists this clone with a few counts. The chain uses TRBV2 and TRBJ2-7; 8 bases map to TRBD2. V lost 8 bases, J lost 3 bases, and 6 bases stayed unmatched. The CDR3 is 13 amino acids. Germline-derived CDR1 and CDR2 are SNHLY and FYNNEI. The CDR3, as DNA: TGTGCCAGCCAGAGCGGGAGATTCTACGAGCAGTACTTC. Encoded protein: CASQSGRFYEQYF. Based on the CDR3 plus reference TRBV2 and TRBJ2-7, the full variable domain is EPEVTQTPSHQVTQMGQEVILRCVPISNHLYFYWYRQILGQKVEFLVSFYNNEISEKSEIFDDQFSVERPDGSNFTLKIRSTKLEDSAMYFCASQSGRFYEQYFGPGTRLTVT.

The chain combines TRBV5-4 with TRBJ1-5; D is uncertain. In germline, CDR1 is SGHNT, CDR2 YYREEE (reference sequence). The CDR3 spans 16 residues. V shed 3 bases and J shed 0 bases, with 13 bases lying between them. CDR3 sequence: CASSSGPAYSNQPQHF. The CDR3 bases are TGTGCCAGCAGCTCCGGGCCGGCCTATAGCAATCAGCCCCAGCATTTT.

The chain employs TRBV7-6 and TRBJ2-5; TRBD2 aligns across 7 bases. Per germline, CDR1 SGHVS and CDR2 FNYEAQ. The ends lost 5 bases at V and 3 bases at J; junction bases unmatched: 9. The CDR3 runs 15 residues. CDR3 amino acids: CASSAGLGGEETQYF. Written as DNA, the CDR3 is TGTGCCAGCAGCGCGGGCCTGGGAGGGGAAGAGACCCAGTACTTC.

The CDR3 loop reads CASSTPGPVNTEAFF. CDR3 DNA sequence: TGTGCCAGTAGTACCCCAGGTCCCGTGAACACTGAAGCTTTCTTT. The gene calls are TRBV19 and TRBJ1-1; D is uncertain. The ends were cut back, 4 bases at V and 0 bases at J, with 12 bases in the middle. CDR3 length: 15 residues. Germline CDR1 is LNHDA and CDR2 is SQIVND (reference sequence). The complete variable domain, with remaining parts taken from reference TRBV19 and TRBJ1-1, reads DGGITQSPKYLFRKEGQNVTLSCEQNLNHDAMYWYRQDPGQGLRLIYYSQIVNDFQKGDIAEGYSVSREKKESFPLTVTSAQKNPTAFYLCASSTPGPVNTEAFFGQGTRLTVV.

In this sample, this clone turned up a few times. This chain joins TRBV4-3 and TRBJ2-7; D remains ambiguous. The V and J ends lost 4 bases and 3 bases respectively, with 16 bases between them. Germline V lookup: CDR1 LGHNA, CDR2 YSLEER. The CDR3 is 15 residues long. CDR3 in amino acids: CASSPNPGKNYEQYF. Written as DNA, the CDR3 is TGCGCCAGCAGCCCGAACCCTGGCAAAAACTACGAGCAGTACTTC.

The genes are TRBV5-1 and TRBJ1-1; D might be TRBD1 (5 bases). Trimming cost V 4 bases and J 0 bases, with 10 bases left between them. This CDR3 comprises 14 residues. CDR1 SGHRS and CDR2 YFSETQ come from the germline V gene. Written as DNA, the CDR3 is TGCGCCAGCAGCCCTAGACAGATGAACACTGAAGCTTTCTTT. Translated, it gives CASSPRQMNTEAFF. Looking up the rest from reference TRBV5-1 and TRBJ1-1 gives the full variable domain: KAGVTQTPRYLIKTRGQQVTLSCSPISGHRSVSWYQQTPGQGLQFLFEYFSETQRNKGNFPGRFSGRQFSNSRSEMNVSTLELGDSALYLCASSPRQMNTEAFFGQGTRLTVV.

This clone was seen once. The chain has TRBV6-5 and TRBJ2-3; D might be TRBD2 (5 bases). Germline V gene lookup returns CDR1 MNHEY and CDR2 SVGAGI. V lost 2 bases and J lost 3, with 12 bases in between. This CDR3 has 15 residues. As DNA, the CDR3 is TGTGCCAGCAGTTACAGAGGGTCTGAGACAGATACGCAGTATTTT. Protein: CASSYRGSETDTQYF.

This chain connects TRBV7-2 to TRBJ2-5; D is undetermined. In germline, CDR1 is SGHTA, CDR2 FQGNSA. The CDR3 is made up of 14 amino acids. Trimming took off 4 bases at V and 2 bases at J, with 11 bases between the two ends. CDR3 residues: CASSSQPTQETQYF. The CDR3 nucleotides read TGTGCCAGCAGCTCCCAGCCCACACAAGAGACCCAGTACTTC.

The CDR3 DNA reads as TGCGCCAGCAAATGGGACACTTTAGGAGGGCGCACAGATACGCAGTATTTT. Amino acids: CASKWDTLGGRTDTQYF. J is TRBJ2-3 and V is TRBV10-1, with D possibly being TRBD1 or TRBD2 (6 bases each). Germline V gene sequence: CDR1 WNHNN, CDR2 SYGVQD (reference sequence). The CDR3 contains 17 residues. V lost 7 bases to trimming and J lost 1 base, with 21 bases between them.

This chain links TRBV5-5 with TRBJ2-5; D might be TRBD2 (6 bases). With 0 bases removed from V and 7 bases from J, the gap between germline ends came to 10 bases. The CDR3 loop spans 13 amino acids. The germline V gene has CDR1 SGHKS and CDR2 YYEKEE (reference sequence). CDR3 DNA: TGTGCCAGCAGCTTGGGACCGGAGGGGACCCAGTACTTC. It translates to CASSLGPEGTQYF.

The chain uses TRBV5-5 and TRBJ2-7; 12 nucleotides line up with TRBD1. The CDR3 runs 15 residues. CDR1 and CDR2 (germline): SGHKS, YYEKEE (reference sequence). V was pared by 3 bases and J by 4 bases, with 5 bases of the junction left unmatched. CDR3 sequence (DNA): TGTGCCAGCAGCTGGGGGACAGGGGGCCCATACGAGCAGTACTTC. Translating it yields CASSWGTGGPYEQYF.

This chain joins TRBV19 and TRBJ1-1, with D unresolved. Germline CDR1 reads LNHDA; CDR2 reads SQIVND (reference sequence). The CDR3 sequence is 14 residues long. The V gene lost 5 bases and the J gene lost 1 base, with 11 bases spanning the gap. In nucleotides, the CDR3 is TGTGCCAGTAGTGAGGCCTGGGGGAACACTGAAGCTTTCTTT. Residues: CASSEAWGNTEAFF.